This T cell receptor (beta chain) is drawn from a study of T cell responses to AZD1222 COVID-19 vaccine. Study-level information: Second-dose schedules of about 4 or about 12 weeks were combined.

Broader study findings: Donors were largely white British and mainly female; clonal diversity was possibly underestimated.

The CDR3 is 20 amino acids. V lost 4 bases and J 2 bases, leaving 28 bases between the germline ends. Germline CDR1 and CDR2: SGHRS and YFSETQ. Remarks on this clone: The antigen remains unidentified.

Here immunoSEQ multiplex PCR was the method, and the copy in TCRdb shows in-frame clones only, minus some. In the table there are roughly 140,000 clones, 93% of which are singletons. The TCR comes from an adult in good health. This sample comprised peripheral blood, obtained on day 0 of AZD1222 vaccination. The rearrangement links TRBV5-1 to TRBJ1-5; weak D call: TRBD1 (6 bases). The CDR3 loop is CASSLSFDRRAGIGNQPQHF. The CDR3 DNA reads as TGCGCCAGCAGCCTGTCGTTCGACAGGCGAGCCGGAATAGGCAATCAGCCCCAGCATTTT.